A selection of T cell receptor beta chains follows, all from one sample in a study of radiotherapy plus CTLA-4 blockade in lung cancer. Assay: immunoSEQ multiplex PCR; the TCRdb copy retains only in-frame clones and omits some. Of around 80,000 clones listed, under 75% are singletons. The sequencing used peripheral blood, collected from a patient treated with radiotherapy plus ipilimumab. The receptors were gathered from a human donor with non-small cell lung cancer whose response to radiotherapy plus ipilimumab could not be evaluated. CDR3s include the opening cysteine and the closing phenylalanine or tryptophan. The D gene is left open where the match is weak. Clone size is not always given. Where it is, it says once, few, many or a class for expanded clones.

j_call | v_call | d_call | clone_size | cdr3_aa | cdr3_nt
TRBJ1-2 | TRBV19 | - | medium-sized | CASSTSTLDYGYTF | TGTGCCAGTAGTACATCTACCTTGGACTATGGCTACACCTTC
TRBJ1-2 | TRBV18 | TRBD1 | few | CASSPRLQGEEGYTF | TGTGCCAGCTCACCACGCCTACAGGGGGAGGAAGGCTACACCTTC
TRBJ1-2 | TRBV5-1 | - | few | CASSLGSNYGYTF | TGCGCCAGCAGCTTGGGCAGTAACTATGGCTACACCTTC
TRBJ2-3 | TRBV6-4 | TRBD2 | few | CASSDRLAGADTQYF | TGTGCCAGCAGTGATCGCCTAGCGGGAGCAGATACGCAGTATTTT
TRBJ2-3 | TRBV6-5 | - | - | CASSYRGARTDTQYF | TGTGCCAGCAGTTACCGGGGGGCCCGCACAGATACGCAGTATTTT
TRBJ1-4 | TRBV28 | - | - | CASSSQGWATNEKLFF | TGTGCCAGCAGTTCCCAGGGATGGGCAACTAATGAAAAACTGTTTTTT
TRBJ2-5 | TRBV7-2 | - | - | CASSLNWGEETQYF | TGTGCCAGCAGCTTAAATTGGGGAGAAGAGACCCAGTACTTC
TRBJ2-1 | TRBV5-1 | TRBD2 | - | CASSLDSGRTYNEQFF | TGCGCCAGCAGCTTGGATAGCGGGAGGACCTACAATGAGCAGTTCTTC
TRBJ2-1 | TRBV7-3 | TRBD2 | - | CASSHTSGGADEQFF | TGTGCCAGCAGCCACACTAGCGGGGGGGCCGATGAGCAGTTCTTC
TRBJ1-6 | TRBV6-5 | - | - | CASTGSSYNSPLHF | TGTGCCAGTACAGGGAGCTCCTATAATTCACCCCTCCACTTT
TRBJ1-1 | TRBV4-1 | TRBD1 | - | CASSAGTGMNTEAFF | TGCGCCAGCAGCGCCGGGACAGGGATGAACACTGAAGCTTTCTTT
TRBJ2-7 | TRBV18 | TRBD2 | - | CASPPPLSETGLAGTYEQYF | TGTGCCAGCCCACCACCACTATCCGAAACCGGACTAGCGGGAACCTACGAGCAGTACTTC
TRBJ2-3 | TRBV5-1 | TRBD2 | - | CASSLAPSGGATDTQYF | TGCGCCAGCAGCTTGGCCCCTAGCGGGGGGGCAACAGATACGCAGTATTTT
TRBJ1-2 | TRBV7-2 | - | few | CASSSVNYGYTF | TGTGCCAGCAGCTCAGTCAACTATGGCTACACCTTC
TRBJ2-3 | TRBV9 | TRBD2 | - | CASTRGLAGVSDTQYF | TGTGCCAGCACCAGGGGACTAGCGGGAGTATCGGATACGCAGTATTTT
TRBJ1-2 | TRBV2 | - | - | CASSGSQNYGYTF | TGTGCCAGCAGTGGGTCACAGAACTATGGCTACACCTTC
TRBJ2-7 | TRBV28 | TRBD2 | - | CASTLGEGSYEQYF | TGTGCCAGCACCCTCGGGGAGGGCTCCTACGAGCAGTACTTC
TRBJ2-1 | TRBV19 | TRBD2 | - | CASKVAGGYEQFF | TGTGCCAGTAAGGTAGCGGGAGGTTATGAGCAGTTCTTC
TRBJ2-7 | TRBV5-1 | TRBD2 | - | CASSSPWLAGVGYEQYF | TGCGCCAGCAGCTCCCCCTGGCTTGCGGGAGTGGGCTACGAGCAGTACTTC
TRBJ2-1 | TRBV7-3 | - | - | CASSLSPGAYNEQFF | TGTGCCAGCAGCTTGAGTCCAGGGGCCTACAATGAGCAGTTCTTC
TRBJ2-1 | TRBV25-1 | - | - | CASSSSTGFSYNEQFF | TGTGCCAGCAGTTCGTCCACAGGGTTCTCCTACAATGAGCAGTTCTTC
TRBJ2-5 | TRBV6-5 | TRBD2 | - | CASSYLAGGPETQYF | TGTGCCAGCAGTTACCTAGCGGGAGGGCCAGAGACCCAGTACTTC
TRBJ1-2 | TRBV7-9 | - | - | CASSLAVSNYGYTF | TGTGCCAGCAGCTTGGCAGTGTCTAACTATGGCTACACCTTC
TRBJ2-3 | TRBV30 | - | once | CALDRGQSSTDTQYF | TGTGCCTTGGACAGAGGGCAGTCAAGCACAGATACGCAGTATTTT
TRBJ1-4 | TRBV5-1 | TRBD1 | - | CASSLDHRGTTNEKLFF | TGCGCCAGCAGCTTGGACCACAGGGGCACGACTAATGAAAAACTGTTTTTT
TRBJ1-2 | TRBV11-3 | - | - | CASSRTPPYGRTYGYTF | TGTGCCAGCAGCCGAACCCCCCCATACGGGAGGACCTATGGCTACACCTTC
TRBJ2-5 | TRBV19 | TRBD2 | - | CASKEAGGPQETQYF | TGTGCCAGTAAGGAAGCGGGAGGGCCTCAAGAGACCCAGTACTTC
TRBJ2-3 | TRBV9 | TRBD2 | - | CASSGRGERGGRTDTQYF | TGTGCCAGCAGCGGACGCGGGGAGCGGGGAGGGCGCACAGATACGCAGTATTTT
TRBJ2-2 | TRBV13 | - | few | CASSFVRRGQENTGELFF | TGTGCCAGCAGCTTTGTTAGGCGGGGGCAGGAGAACACCGGGGAGCTGTTTTTT
TRBJ2-7 | TRBV4-3 | - | - | CASSQETQWGGAYEQYF | TGCGCCAGCAGCCAAGAGACTCAGTGGGGGGGGGCGTACGAGCAGTACTTC
TRBJ1-5 | TRBV23-1 | - | - | CASSQSVPQINQPQHF | TGCGCCAGCAGTCAATCGGTCCCACAGATAAATCAGCCCCAGCATTTT
TRBJ1-2 | TRBV28 | TRBD1 | - | CASSSQGAGYGYTF | TGTGCCAGCAGTTCACAGGGGGCGGGCTATGGCTACACCTTC
TRBJ1-2 | TRBV9 | - | - | CASSVATGLGYTF | TGTGCCAGCAGCGTAGCCACAGGGCTCGGCTACACCTTC
TRBJ1-1 | TRBV30 | TRBD1 | - | CAWSVGQGNTEAFF | TGTGCCTGGAGTGTGGGACAGGGGAACACTGAAGCTTTCTTT
TRBJ2-1 | TRBV7-2 | - | - | CASSLLRGSYNEQFF | TGTGCCAGCAGCTTACTGCGGGGATCCTACAATGAGCAGTTCTTC
TRBJ2-5 | TRBV9 | TRBD1 | - | CASSVNTGEQETQYF | TGTGCCAGCAGCGTAAACACAGGGGAGCAAGAGACCCAGTACTTC
TRBJ1-3 | TRBV30 | TRBD1 | - | CAWSHHRGLDTIYF | TGTGCCTGGAGTCATCACAGGGGGCTGGACACCATATATTTT
TRBJ2-1 | TRBV28 | TRBD1 | - | CASSQNPGQVYNEQFF | TGTGCCAGCAGTCAAAACCCGGGACAGGTCTACAATGAGCAGTTCTTC
TRBJ2-1 | TRBV7-2 | - | - | CASSFLSGSYNEQFF | TGTGCCAGCAGCTTCCTTAGCGGCTCCTACAATGAGCAGTTCTTC
TRBJ1-1 | TRBV9 | - | - | CASSAPGGNTEAFF | TGTGCCAGCAGCGCGCCCGGGGGGAACACTGAAGCTTTCTTT
TRBJ1-5 | TRBV28 | TRBD1 | - | CASMRTGGENQPQHF | TGTGCCAGCATGCGGACAGGGGGCGAGAACCAGCCCCAGCATTTT
TRBJ2-1 | TRBV2 | - | - | CATSRGPSFYNEQFF | TGTGCCACCTCCAGGGGTCCCAGCTTTTACAATGAGCAGTTCTTC
TRBJ2-2 | TRBV28 | TRBD2 | - | CASIMASGNTGELFF | TGTGCCAGCATTATGGCTAGCGGTAACACCGGGGAGCTGTTTTTT
TRBJ1-2 | TRBV29-1 | TRBD1 | - | CSAWGQTYGYTF | TGCAGCGCCTGGGGACAGACCTATGGCTACACCTTC